Following are 13 T cell receptor beta chains from one sample sequenced in a study of identical twins. TCRdb used MiXCR to reprocess the 5' RACE reads, holding one entry per CDR3 protein. The table has about 720,000 distinct CDR3 sequences, roughly 20% seen once. These data are also associated with another study on T cells expressing NK-cell markers.

Sequencing was performed on PBMCs. The source of these receptors is a woman between 18 and 29 years old in good health.

This clonotype was detected a few times. V usage is TRBV5-1 and J usage is TRBJ2-7, with 7 bases lining up with TRBD1. This CDR3 contains 13 residues. CDR1 is SGHRS, CDR2 YFSETQ, per germline. Trimming removed 4 bases from V and 6 bases from J; junction bases left unmatched: 7. As DNA, the CDR3 is TGCGCCAGCAGCATAGACAGGGCTCTCGAGCAGTACTTC. Translating gives CASSIDRALEQYF.

V usage is TRBV5-6 and J usage is TRBJ2-7; TRBD2 might be the D (5 bases). V shed 1 base and J shed 2 bases, with 10 bases lying between them. The V gene's germline CDR1 is SGHDT and CDR2 YYEEEE. This CDR3 is built from 14 residues. The CDR3: CASSLSLAAYEQYF. In DNA, the CDR3 is TGTGCCAGCAGCTTGTCCCTAGCTGCCTACGAGCAGTACTTC.

This clonotype was observed a handful of times. V usage is TRBV5-1 and J usage is TRBJ2-5; D not resolved. The CDR3 contains 15 residues. Trimming took 0 bases from V and 1 from J, leaving 10 bases between them. Germline CDR1 SGHRS, CDR2 YFSETQ. The CDR3 spells CASSLEALGQETQYF. The CDR3 DNA reads as TGCGCCAGCAGCTTGGAGGCACTCGGCCAAGAGACCCAGTACTTC.

This clonotype was picked up a small number of times. V and J are TRBV5-1 and TRBJ2-2, with 8 bases fitting TRBD2. The CDR3 is 17 amino acids. Trimming took 0 bases from V and 3 from J; bases not matched to a gene: 7. In germline, CDR1 is SGHRS, CDR2 YFSETQ. CDR3 in amino acids: CASSLAATSVDTGELFF. The DNA of the CDR3 is TGCGCCAGCAGCTTGGCCGCGACTAGCGTCGACACCGGGGAGCTGTTTTTT.

This clonotype was observed a handful of times. The chain has TRBV29-1 and TRBJ2-2; 7 bases map to TRBD2. J lost 5 bases, V lost 6 bases, and 12 bases had no gene match. CDR1 and CDR2 (germline): SQVTM, ANQGSEA. The CDR3 covers 15 residues. The CDR3 region is CSVSVGGSKTGELFF. CDR3 sequence (DNA): TGCAGCGTCTCAGTGGGCGGGAGTAAGACCGGGGAGCTGTTTTTT.

The chain uses TRBV25-1 and TRBJ1-5; 10 positions agree with TRBD1. The CDR3 has 17 residues. V trimming: 8 bases; J trimming: 1 base; junction bases outside the gene matches: 11. Germline V lookup: CDR1 MGHDK, CDR2 SYGVNS. As DNA, the CDR3 is TGTGCCAGCTCACCGGGACAGGGGAGGTCCAGCAATCAGCCCCAGCATTTT. The encoded protein is CASSPGQGRSSNQPQHF.

This clonotype was counted a few times. This chain uses TRBV7-2 with TRBJ2-3; tentative D call: TRBD2 (6 bases). V gave up 3 bases and J gave up 9 bases, with 13 bases separating them. This CDR3 comprises 13 residues. Germline V CDR1 and CDR2: SGHTA, FQGNSA. CDR3: CASSLGLLVTQYF. CDR3 nucleotides: TGTGCCAGCAGCTTGGGACTCCTAGTAACGCAGTATTTT.

This clonotype was seen only a few times. V and J are TRBV29-1 and TRBJ2-5; 9 nucleotides match TRBD2. This CDR3 comprises 14 residues. The ends lost 6 bases at V and 2 bases at J; junction bases unmatched: 7. Germline CDR1 is SQVTM and CDR2 is ANQGSEA. The CDR3 DNA reads TGCAGCGTACCGTTGCTAGCGGGGCAAGAGACCCAGTACTTC. Translation: CSVPLLAGQETQYF.

The chain employs TRBV7-9 and TRBJ2-1; D perhaps matches TRBD1 (6 bases). V was trimmed by 5 bases and J by 5 bases, leaving 22 bases between them. The germline gives CDR1 SEHNR, CDR2 FQNEAQ (reference sequence). The CDR3 totals 17 residues. The CDR3 loop is CASSPGVSYTENNEQFF. CDR3 nucleotides: TGTGCCAGCAGCCCAGGGGTATCTTACACGGAGAACAATGAGCAGTTCTTC.

This clonotype was detected a few times. CDR3 loop: CASSPSPNYGYTF. DNA for the CDR3: TGTGCCAGTAGCCCCAGCCCTAACTATGGCTACACCTTC. This sequence joins TRBV19 and TRBJ1-2; the D is unclear. In germline, CDR1 is LNHDA, CDR2 SQIVND (reference sequence). The CDR3 is 13 residues long. Deletions cut 6 bases from V and 0 bases from J, with 8 bases between. Drawing the rest from reference TRBV19 and TRBJ1-2, the complete variable domain is DGGITQSPKYLFRKEGQNVTLSCEQNLNHDAMYWYRQDPGQGLRLIYYSQIVNDFQKGDIAEGYSVSREKKESFPLTVTSAQKNPTAFYLCASSPSPNYGYTFGSGTRLTVV.

This clonotype was observed a handful of times. The chain combines TRBV12-3 or TRBV12-4 with TRBJ2-7, with 7 bases that match TRBD2. The CDR3 totals 14 residues. Losses at the gene ends were 5 bases for V and 0 bases for J; bases not matched to a gene: 4. The CDR3 DNA reads as TGTGCCAGCAGTCGATCTAGCGGCTCCTACGAGCAGTACTTC. Its translation is CASSRSSGSYEQYF.

Points on this clonotype: A junction boundary mismatches the germline segment, possibly from a read error. The J gene is TRBJ2-5, the V gene TRBV6-5; the D gene is possibly TRBD2 (6 bases). The CDR3 is 19 amino acids. The germline CDR1 and CDR2 sequences are MNHEY and SVGAGI. The CDR3 region is CAISYRDSTYGTVGETQYF. The CDR3 bases are TGTGCCATCAGTTACCGGGACTCGACATACGGGACCGTAGGGGAGACCCAGTACTTC.

The table lists this clonotype with many counts. Written as DNA, the CDR3 is TGTGCCAGCAGCCCTACTGGTACCTACGAGCAGTACTTC. Translation: CASSPTGTYEQYF. The chain has TRBV12-3 or TRBV12-4 and TRBJ2-7; D is uncertain. V lost 6 bases to trimming and J lost 2 bases, with 11 bases between them. The CDR3 has 13 amino acids.